The rows below give T cell receptor beta chains drawn from one sample of a study of blood T cell repertoires in COVID-19. Profiling relied on immunoSEQ multiplex PCR, and the TCRdb table lists in-frame clones only, not all of them. The sample has almost 300,000 clones, around 92% seen once. Sample: peripheral blood. All receptors come from a young woman with COVID-19, enrolled during active disease. The CDR3 runs from the conserved cysteine through the conserved F or W. D genes are given only for firm matches. Clone size appears in some rows only: once, few, many, or a class for an expanded clone.

J: TRBJ2-5; V: TRBV7-9; size: NA; D: NA; CDR3: CASSEAARSGETQYF; DNA: TGTGCCAGCAGCGAGGCCGCTAGGTCCGGGGAGACCCAGTACTTC
J: TRBJ2-5; V: TRBV2; size: NA; D: TRBD2; CDR3: CASSDGTSGGETQYF; DNA: TGTGCCAGCAGTGATGGGACTAGCGGGGGAGAGACCCAGTACTTC
J: TRBJ1-1; V: TRBV2; size: NA; D: NA; CDR3: CASSGRFGDTEAFF; DNA: TGTGCCAGCAGTGGTCGGTTTGGTGACACTGAAGCTTTCTTT
J: TRBJ1-3; V: TRBV11-2; size: NA; D: NA; CDR3: CASSQRGTGNTIYF; DNA: TGTGCCAGCAGCCAGAGGGGGACTGGAAACACCATATATTTT
J: TRBJ2-1; V: TRBV4-1; size: NA; D: TRBD2; CDR3: CASSQGTTSGVVNEQFF; DNA: TGCGCCAGCAGCCAAGGGACGACTAGCGGGGTTGTCAATGAGCAGTTCTTC
J: TRBJ2-7; V: TRBV3-1/TRBV3-2; size: once; D: NA; CDR3: CASSQAYEQYF; DNA: TGTGCCAGCAGCCAAGCTTACGAGCAGTACTTC
J: TRBJ1-1; V: TRBV6-1; size: NA; D: TRBD1; CDR3: CASSDFSDRGKAFF; DNA: TGTGCCAGCAGTGATTTTTCGGACAGGGGAAAAGCTTTCTTT
J: TRBJ2-1; V: TRBV19; size: NA; D: TRBD1; CDR3: CASSKGQGSYNEQFF; DNA: TGTGCCAGTAGTAAGGGACAGGGATCCTACAATGAGCAGTTCTTC
J: TRBJ2-7; V: TRBV4-1; size: NA; D: TRBD2; CDR3: CASSHLMGGNEQYF; DNA: TGCGCCAGCAGCCACCTGATGGGGGGGAACGAGCAGTACTTC
J: TRBJ2-3; V: TRBV2; size: NA; D: NA; CDR3: CASRSGTRPYF; DNA: TGTGCCAGCAGAAGTGGCACCAGGCCGTATTTT
J: TRBJ1-5; V: TRBV3-1/TRBV3-2; size: NA; D: NA; CDR3: CASSQGSRGGHEPQHF; DNA: TGTGCCAGCAGCCAAGGGAGCAGGGGCGGCCACGAGCCCCAGCATTTT
J: TRBJ2-1; V: TRBV14; size: NA; D: NA; CDR3: CASSPGRAYNEQFF; DNA: TGTGCCAGCAGCCCGGGGAGAGCCTACAATGAGCAGTTCTTC
J: TRBJ1-3; V: TRBV5-5; size: NA; D: TRBD1; CDR3: CASRPGTGGTGNTIYF; DNA: TGTGCCAGCAGGCCCGGGACAGGGGGAACTGGAAACACCATATATTTT
J: TRBJ1-2; V: TRBV5-3; size: NA; D: NA; CDR3: CARSLEARCRGYTF; DNA: TGTGCCAGAAGCTTAGAGGCGCGGTGTAGGGGCTACACCTTC
J: TRBJ1-2; V: TRBV5-6; size: NA; D: NA; CDR3: CASSLGRSGYTF; DNA: TGTGCCAGCAGCTTGGGGAGGTCAGGCTACACCTTC
J: TRBJ1-2; V: TRBV6-1; size: NA; D: NA; CDR3: CASSETRGNYGYTF; DNA: TGTGCCAGCAGTGAGACCCGGGGAAACTATGGCTACACTTTC
J: TRBJ1-3; V: TRBV7-9; size: NA; D: NA; CDR3: CASSLALRFSGNTIYF; DNA: TGTGCCAGCAGCTTAGCCCTGAGGTTCTCTGGAAACACCATATATTTT
J: TRBJ2-7; V: TRBV18; size: NA; D: TRBD2; CDR3: CASSPRGAGTRGEQYF; DNA: TGTGCCAGCTCACCAAGGGGAGCCGGGACTAGGGGCGAGCAGTACTTC
J: TRBJ1-1; V: TRBV19; size: NA; D: TRBD1; CDR3: CASSLDRGLNTEAFF; DNA: TGTGCCAGTAGCTTGGACAGGGGGTTAAACACTGAAGCTTTCTTT
J: TRBJ1-4; V: TRBV11-2; size: NA; D: TRBD1; CDR3: CASRLYRGRGREKLFF; DNA: TGTGCCAGCAGACTCTACAGGGGCCGCGGTAGGGAAAAACTGTTTTTT
J: TRBJ2-2; V: TRBV27; size: once; D: TRBD1; CDR3: CASSWTGGTGELFF; DNA: TGTGCCAGCAGTTGGACAGGCGGAACCGGGGAGCTGTTTTTT
J: TRBJ1-4; V: TRBV5-5; size: NA; D: NA; CDR3: CASSLWASKEKLFF; DNA: TGTGCCAGCAGCTTGTGGGCGAGTAAGGAAAAACTGTTTTTT
J: TRBJ2-2; V: TRBV19; size: NA; D: NA; CDR3: CASSIDHSTGELFF; DNA: TGTGCCAGTAGTATAGATCATTCCACCGGGGAGCTGTTTTTT
J: TRBJ2-1; V: TRBV5-1; size: NA; D: TRBD2; CDR3: CASSSGGGTYNEQFF; DNA: TGCGCCAGCAGCTCTGGCGGGGGAACCTACAATGAGCAGTTCTTC
J: TRBJ2-5; V: TRBV7-8; size: once; D: TRBD2; CDR3: CASSLVAGEETQYF; DNA: TGTGCCAGCAGCTTAGTAGCGGGGGAGGAGACCCAGTACTTC
J: TRBJ2-7; V: TRBV24-1; size: NA; D: NA; CDR3: CATGRGQSYEQYF; DNA: TGTGCCACCGGACGGGGTCAGTCCTACGAGCAGTACTTC
J: TRBJ1-5; V: TRBV28; size: NA; D: NA; CDR3: CASSAALGRGQPQHF; DNA: TGTGCCAGCAGTGCAGCGTTGGGGAGGGGTCAGCCCCAGCATTTT
J: TRBJ1-1; V: TRBV14; size: NA; D: NA; CDR3: CASSQVHGVPQKVQTDMNTEAFF; DNA: TGTGCCAGCAGCCAAGTTCACGGCGTACCTCAAAAAGTTCAGACGGACATGAACACTGAAGCTTTCTTT
J: TRBJ2-1; V: TRBV5-1; size: NA; D: TRBD2; CDR3: CASSEPSGTSATNEQFF; DNA: TGCGCCAGCAGCGAGCCCTCCGGGACTAGCGCCACCAATGAGCAGTTCTTC
J: TRBJ1-2; V: TRBV18; size: once; D: TRBD1; CDR3: CASSPDRVGYTF; DNA: TGTGCCAGCTCACCCGACAGGGTTGGCTACACCTTC
J: TRBJ1-4; V: TRBV5-1; size: NA; D: NA; CDR3: CASSLPGMGEKLFF; DNA: TGCGCCAGCAGCTTACCGGGGATGGGTGAAAAACTGTTTTTT
J: TRBJ1-1; V: TRBV2; size: once; D: TRBD1; CDR3: CASPTGDFAEAFF; DNA: TGTGCCAGCCCGACAGGGGATTTCGCTGAAGCTTTCTTT
J: TRBJ1-6; V: TRBV7-9; size: few; D: NA; CDR3: CASGRGNNSPLHF; DNA: TGTGCCAGCGGTAGGGGGAATAATTCACCCCTCCACTTT
J: TRBJ2-5; V: TRBV5-6; size: NA; D: TRBD1; CDR3: CASSLTRDRGVQTQYF; DNA: TGTGCCAGCAGCTTGACCAGGGACAGGGGGGTACAGACCCAGTACTTC
J: TRBJ2-1; V: TRBV29-1; size: few; D: TRBD2; CDR3: CSVEGASGGASTEQFF; DNA: TGCAGCGTTGAAGGTGCTAGCGGGGGAGCATCAACTGAGCAGTTCTTC
J: TRBJ2-7; V: TRBV27; size: once; D: NA; CDR3: CASSLWGEGYEQYF; DNA: TGTGCCAGCAGTTTATGGGGAGAGGGCTACGAGCAGTACTTC
J: TRBJ2-1; V: TRBV5-1; size: NA; D: NA; CDR3: CASSPRLRGSYNEQFF; DNA: TGCGCCAGCAGCCCAAGACTCAGGGGTTCCTACAATGAGCAGTTCTTC
J: TRBJ1-6; V: TRBV7-9; size: NA; D: NA; CDR3: CASSPGAAGDSPLHF; DNA: TGTGCCAGCAGCCCCGGGGCGGCAGGGGACTCACCCCTCCACTTT
J: TRBJ1-2; V: TRBV19; size: NA; D: NA; CDR3: CASSVRGGGNGYTF; DNA: TGTGCCAGTAGTGTGCGGGGTGGCGGAAATGGCTACACCTTC
J: TRBJ1-1; V: TRBV27; size: NA; D: NA; CDR3: CATRVLTEAFF; DNA: TGTGCCACGCGGGTTCTCACTGAAGCTTTCTTT
J: TRBJ2-5; V: TRBV7-9; size: once; D: NA; CDR3: CASSLAERGQGTQYF; DNA: TGTGCCAGCAGCTTGGCGGAACGCGGTCAGGGGACCCAGTACTTC
J: TRBJ1-6; V: TRBV15; size: NA; D: NA; CDR3: CATSRVTGPNSPLHF; DNA: TGTGCCACCAGCAGAGTAACAGGGCCGAATTCACCCCTCCACTTT
J: TRBJ2-7; V: TRBV16; size: NA; D: NA; CDR3: CASSQLLAGEQYF; DNA: TGTGCCAGCAGCCAATTGCTGGCAGGCGAGCAGTACTTC
J: TRBJ2-2; V: TRBV5-5; size: NA; D: NA; CDR3: CASSRGRPGELFF; DNA: TGTGCCAGCAGCAGAGGGCGGCCCGGGGAGCTGTTTTTT
J: TRBJ2-1; V: TRBV6-5; size: once; D: NA; CDR3: CASSTPYNEQFF; DNA: TGTGCCAGTTCCACTCCATACAATGAGCAGTTCTTC
J: TRBJ1-6; V: TRBV11-2; size: NA; D: TRBD1; CDR3: CASSSHTGANSPLHF; DNA: TGTGCCAGCAGCTCGCATACAGGGGCAAATTCACCCCTCCACTTT
J: TRBJ2-2; V: TRBV12-5; size: NA; D: NA; CDR3: CASGLEGAGELFF; DNA: TGTGCTAGTGGTTTGGAGGGGGCCGGGGAGCTGTTTTTT
J: TRBJ1-1; V: TRBV11-1; size: few; D: NA; CDR3: CASSLALIGGLNTEAFF; DNA: TGTGCCAGCAGCTTAGCGCTAATCGGGGGGCTGAACACTGAAGCTTTCTTT
J: TRBJ2-2; V: TRBV29-1; size: NA; D: TRBD1; CDR3: CSVEVRTGGVRTGELFF; DNA: TGCAGCGTTGAAGTCCGGACAGGGGGAGTTCGCACCGGGGAGCTGTTTTTT
J: TRBJ2-3; V: TRBV7-9; size: NA; D: NA; CDR3: CASSLAALTDTQYF; DNA: TGTGCCAGCAGCTTAGCAGCACTCACAGATACGCAGTATTTT
J: TRBJ1-1; V: TRBV6-5; size: NA; D: NA; CDR3: CAILNTEAFF; DNA: TGTGCTATTCTGAACACTGAAGCTTTCTTT
J: TRBJ2-3; V: TRBV2; size: NA; D: NA; CDR3: CASSGLRGTDTQYF; DNA: TGTGCCAGCAGTGGATTGAGGGGCACAGATACGCAGTATTTT
J: TRBJ1-3; V: TRBV18; size: NA; D: NA; CDR3: CASSQTQGYGNTIYF; DNA: TGTGCCAGCTCACAAACACAGGGTTACGGAAACACCATATATTTT